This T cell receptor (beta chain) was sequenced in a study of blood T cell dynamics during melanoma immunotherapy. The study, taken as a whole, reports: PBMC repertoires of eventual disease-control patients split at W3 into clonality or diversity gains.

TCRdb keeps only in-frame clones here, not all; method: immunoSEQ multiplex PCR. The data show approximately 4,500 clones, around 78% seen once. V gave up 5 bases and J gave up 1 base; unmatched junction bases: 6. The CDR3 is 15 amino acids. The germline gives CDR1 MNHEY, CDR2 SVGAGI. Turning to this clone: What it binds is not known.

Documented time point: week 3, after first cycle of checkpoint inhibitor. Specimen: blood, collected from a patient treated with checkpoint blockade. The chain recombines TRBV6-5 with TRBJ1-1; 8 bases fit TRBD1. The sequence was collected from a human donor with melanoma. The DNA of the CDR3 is TGTGCCAGCAGTCGGACAGGGTTAAGGAACACTGAAGCTTTCTTT. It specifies CASSRTGLRNTEAFF.